This T cell receptor beta chain was documented in a study of CD8 T cells in Susac syndrome. TCR beta sequencing covered blood CD8+ and CD4+ T cells. RNA, at roughly 0.5 to 1 ug, was reverse transcribed with random hexamers. An immunoSEQ multiplex PCR generated amplified TCR beta CDR3 products spanning 54 Vbeta and 13 Jbeta. Via MiXCR, TCRdb re-called the immunoSEQ multiplex PCR reads, giving one row per CDR3 protein. This sample has some 260,000 distinct CDR3 sequences, with 85% found just once. The germline V gene encodes CDR1 LNHDA and CDR2 SQIVND (reference sequence). The V gene end was trimmed by 4 bases and the J gene end by 9 bases; junction bases not matched to a gene: 5. The CDR3 is 15 residues long. This clonotype showed up just once.

The V gene is TRBV19, the J gene TRBJ2-1; 14 nucleotides align to TRBD2. The receptor was isolated from a human donor with multiple sclerosis. The sequencing sample was made of CD8+ T cells from PBMCs. The CDR3 reads CASSTTSGRATEQFF. For the CDR3, the DNA is TGTGCCAGTAGTACGACTAGCGGGAGGGCTACTGAGCAGTTCTTC.